This passage covers 21 T cell receptor beta chains from one sample sequenced in a study of cytomegalovirus exposure and HLA in healthy donors (TCRdb year 2017). The library was prepared using the immunoSEQ multiplex PCR assay. For the multiplex PCR, a mixture combining 60 forward primers for TCR Vbeta segments and 13 reverse primers for TCR Jbeta segments was used. Held by TCRdb, this immuneACCESS table contains in-frame sequences only and omits some clones. Under half of the omission traces to an unresolved V gene where checked; the cause of the rest is unknown. Recorded for this sample are 90,000 to 140,000 clones; 69% of them occurred a single time. Around 3.5% of the sample belongs to the ten largest clones. Specimen: PBMCs. The source of these receptors is a man aged 25-45 years in good health and CMV-seronegative.

The chain employs TRBV28 and TRBJ1-2; 7 bases fit TRBD1. CDR3 length: 18 amino acids. Trimming at V came to 5 bases and at J to 0 bases, leaving 15 bases not matched to a gene. Germline lookup yields CDR1 MDHEN and CDR2 SYDVKM. CDR3 DNA: TGTGCCAGCAGTAAAAACCCGGGACAGTCAACCTCTAACTATGGCTACACCTTC. Translation: CASSKNPGQSTSNYGYTF.

The table lists this clone with a count of one. The chain is built from TRBV7-6 and TRBJ2-3, with D perhaps matching TRBD1 (6 bases). The CDR3 covers 17 residues. CDR1 is SGHVS, CDR2 FNYEAQ, per germline. The V and J ends lost 3 bases and 3 bases respectively, with 19 bases between them. The CDR3: CASSLGPYNRETDTQYF. As DNA, the CDR3 is TGTGCCAGCAGCTTGGGCCCTTATAACAGGGAGACAGATACGCAGTATTTT.

Comments on this clone: The junction and the germline gene differ at one end; a read error may be behind it. The chain carries TRBV7-7 and TRBJ2-2; 8 bases are a match to TRBD2. This CDR3 contains 16 residues. Germline V lookup: CDR1 SSHAT, CDR2 FNYEAQ (reference sequence). DNA of the CDR3: TGTGCTAGCAGCGCCGATAGCGGGAAGAACACCGGGGAGCTGTTTTTT. Translating it yields CASSADSGKNTGELFF.

This clone was detected only a few times. The sample carries other DNA sequences with the same CDR3. The V gene is TRBV7-3, the J gene TRBJ2-5; perhaps TRBD1 as D (6 bases). CDR3 size: 14 residues. Per the germline V gene, CDR1 is SGHTA and CDR2 is FQGTGA. Trimming took off 5 bases at V and 1 base at J, with 11 bases between the two ends. The DNA of the CDR3 is TGTGCCAGCAGCCCGACAGGACTCCAAGAGACCCAGTACTTC. This sequence encodes CASSPTGLQETQYF.

The chain combines TRBV28 with TRBJ1-4; TRBD1 aligns across 9 bases. Unmatched junction bases numbered 12, after V lost 5 bases and J lost 8 bases. This CDR3 has 16 residues. CDR1 and CDR2 (germline): MDHEN, SYDVKM. The CDR3 DNA sequence: TGTGCCAGCAGTATCCCGCGGACAGGGGAACGAGAAAAACTGTTTTTT. Amino acid sequence: CASSIPRTGEREKLFF.

The chain links TRBV27 to TRBJ2-1; 9 positions match TRBD2. Germline loops: CDR1 MNHEY, CDR2 SMNVEV (reference sequence). V was pared by 6 bases and J by 10 bases, with 13 bases of the junction left unmatched. The CDR3 has 15 residues. CDR3 DNA sequence: TGTGCCAGCAGACCACCGGGACTAGCCATCCGGGAGCAGTTCTTC. Its translation is CASRPPGLAIREQFF.

The V gene is TRBV5-1, the J gene TRBJ1-6; the D gene is possibly TRBD1 (5 bases). V gave up 0 bases and J gave up 8 bases, with 9 bases separating them. This CDR3 has 14 residues. Germline values: CDR1 SGHRS, CDR2 YFSETQ. Written as DNA, the CDR3 is TGCGCCAGCAGCTTGGGGGGCGCCGATTCACCCCTCCACTTT. It codes for CASSLGGADSPLHF.

The chain joins TRBV7-2 to TRBJ2-1, with TRBD2 matching over 9 bases. V lost 5 bases, J lost 7 bases, and 9 bases stayed unmatched. The V gene's germline CDR1 is SGHTA and CDR2 FQGNSA. The CDR3 consists of 15 residues. The CDR3 DNA reads TGTGCCAGCAGCCGCCTAGCGGGACAGATAAATGAGCAGTTCTTC. Translating it yields CASSRLAGQINEQFF.

This sequence joins TRBV28 and TRBJ1-1; 10 nucleotides agree with TRBD1. The CDR3 consists of 19 residues. J lost 4 bases, V lost 7 bases, and 21 bases had no gene match. Germline values: CDR1 MDHEN, CDR2 SYDVKM. DNA for the CDR3: TGTGCCAGCAATAACCCGGGACAGGGGCACCCAGGAATCTTCACTGAAGCTTTCTTT. Protein sequence: CASNNPGQGHPGIFTEAFF.

The V gene is TRBV7-9, the J gene TRBJ2-2; tentative D call: TRBD2 (6 bases). Trimming removed 6 bases from V and 2 bases from J, with 13 bases in between. Germline-derived CDR1 and CDR2 are SEHNR and FQNEAQ (reference sequence). CDR3 length: 15 residues. The CDR3 bases are TGTGCCAGCAGTCCCGGGACTGGCAACACCGGGGAGCTGTTTTTT. Protein product: CASSPGTGNTGELFF.

The chain has TRBV12-2 and TRBJ2-7; the table assigns TRBD2, which was not confirmed against the DNA. TRBV12-2 has pseudogene status. There are 18 residues in the CDR3. The CDR3 here is CASRLASGTSGRCYEQYF. The DNA of the CDR3 is TGTGCAAGTCGCCTAGCTTCCGGGACTAGCGGGAGGTGTTACGAGCAGTACTTC.

The chain joins TRBV9 to TRBJ2-5; 7 bases fit TRBD2. The CDR3 runs to 15 residues. The V segment lost 6 bases and the J segment 5 bases; nucleotides outside the gene matches: 13. CDR1 SGDLS and CDR2 YYNGEE come from the germline V gene. As DNA, the CDR3 is TGTGCCAGCACCAGGGCGGCGGGAGTATTTGAGACCCAGTACTTC. Translation gives CASTRAAGVFETQYF.

In this sample, this clone turned up a few times. V usage is TRBV5-4 and J usage is TRBJ1-1; 8 nucleotides line up with TRBD1. Germline V gene sequence: CDR1 SGHNT, CDR2 YYREEE (reference sequence). CDR3 length: 13 residues. Germline trimming cut 4 bases from V and 6 bases from J; bases unmatched to any gene: 5. CDR3 loop: CASSTGGRAEAFF. CDR3 DNA sequence: TGTGCCAGCAGCACAGGGGGTCGGGCTGAAGCTTTCTTT.

This chain joins TRBV18 and TRBJ2-5; D is unresolved. V dropped 2 bases and J dropped 7 bases, with 23 bases sitting between them. Germline assignment: CDR1 KGHSH and CDR2 LQKENI. The CDR3 contains 17 residues. The DNA for the CDR3 is TGTGCCAGCTCACCAGGATCCGACTGGCCTGGTTTGGGGACCCAGTACTTC. Its protein product is CASSPGSDWPGLGTQYF.

DNA for the CDR3: TGCGCCAGCAGCCAAGAGGACAGGGATAATTCACCCCTCCACTTT. Its translation is CASSQEDRDNSPLHF. The gene calls are TRBV4-3 and TRBJ1-6; TRBD1 matches at 8 bases. V trimming: 0 bases; J trimming: 5 bases; junction bases outside the gene matches: 0. Germline CDR1 is LGHNA and CDR2 is YSLEER. The CDR3 covers 15 residues.

This chain joins TRBV7-9 and TRBJ1-6; TRBD1 agrees at 7 bases. The CDR3 totals 16 residues. J gave up 9 bases and V 5 bases, and 13 bases lay outside the gene matches. In germline, CDR1 is SEHNR, CDR2 FQNEAQ (reference sequence). The CDR3 coding sequence is TGTGCCAGCAGCCCATCAGAGGGGGCGCGGGGTTCACCCCTCCACTTT. As protein: CASSPSEGARGSPLHF.

This chain links TRBV29-1 with TRBJ2-1, with TRBD2 matching 14 bases. V lost 5 bases to trimming and J lost 10 bases; unmatched junction nucleotides: 7. Looked up from germline, CDR1 is SQVTM and CDR2 is ANQGSEA. The CDR3 covers 14 residues. CDR3 loop: CSVFLGLAGDEQFF. CDR3 DNA sequence: TGCAGCGTTTTCCTGGGACTAGCGGGAGACGAGCAGTTCTTC.

The J gene is TRBJ2-5, the V gene TRBV11-2; the match to TRBD1 covers 12 bases. The CDR3 extends over 18 amino acids. After removal of 5 bases from V and 4 bases from J, the junction contained 14 bases not matched to a gene. Germline V gene data show CDR1 as SGHAT and CDR2 as FQNNGV. The CDR3 here is CASSDPFGGQGAGETQYF. In DNA form, the CDR3 reads TGTGCCAGCAGCGACCCCTTCGGGGGACAGGGGGCGGGAGAGACCCAGTACTTC.

This clone came up a few times. J is TRBJ2-1 and V is TRBV10-3; 8 nucleotides match TRBD1. Trimming at V came to 6 bases and at J to 9 bases, leaving 10 bases not matched to a gene. Germline-derived CDR1 and CDR2 are ENHRY and SYGVKD. The CDR3 length is 14 residues. In DNA, the CDR3 is TGTGCCATCAGAACTGACAGGGGTCTGGGTGAGCAGTTCTTC. This translates into CAIRTDRGLGEQFF.

V usage is TRBV6-5 and J usage is TRBJ2-6; possibly TRBD1 for D (5 bases). The CDR3 sequence is 15 residues long. Per the germline V gene, CDR1 is MNHEY and CDR2 is SVGAGI. V was shortened by 5 bases and J by 1 base, with 9 bases between the two germline ends. The CDR3 bases are TGTGCCAGCAGTCCCAGGGTGTCTGGGGCCAACGTCCTGACTTTC. Its translation is CASSPRVSGANVLTF.

About this clone: Sequence at one end of the junction differs from germline and may be a read error. The chain couples TRBV7-2 to TRBJ2-3; 7 bases agree with TRBD2. Germline-derived CDR1 and CDR2 are SGHTA and FQGNSA. This CDR3 contains 14 residues. Here the CDR3 DNA reads TGTGCCAGCAGCTTCCGGGAGGTCTCAGATATGCAGTATTTT. Translation gives CASSFREVSDMQYF. Combining the CDR3 with reference TRBV7-2 and TRBJ2-3 gives the whole variable domain GAGVSQSPSNKVTEKGKDVELRCDPISGHTALYWYRQSLGQGLEFLIYFQGNSAPDKSGLPSDRFSAERTGGSVSTLTIQRTQQEDSAVYLCASSFREVSDMQYFGPGTRLTVL.